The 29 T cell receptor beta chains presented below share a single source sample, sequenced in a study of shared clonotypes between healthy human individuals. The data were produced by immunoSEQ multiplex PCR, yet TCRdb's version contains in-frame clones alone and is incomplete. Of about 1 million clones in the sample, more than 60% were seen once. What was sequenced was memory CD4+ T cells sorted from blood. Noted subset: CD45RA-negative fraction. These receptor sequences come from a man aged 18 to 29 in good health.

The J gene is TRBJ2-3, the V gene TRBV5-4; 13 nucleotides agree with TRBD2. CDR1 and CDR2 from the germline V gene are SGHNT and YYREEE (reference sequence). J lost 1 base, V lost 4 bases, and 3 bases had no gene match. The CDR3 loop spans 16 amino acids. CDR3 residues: CASSGGLAGGTDTQYF. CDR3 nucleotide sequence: TGTGCCAGCAGCGGAGGACTAGCGGGGGGCACAGATACGCAGTATTTT.

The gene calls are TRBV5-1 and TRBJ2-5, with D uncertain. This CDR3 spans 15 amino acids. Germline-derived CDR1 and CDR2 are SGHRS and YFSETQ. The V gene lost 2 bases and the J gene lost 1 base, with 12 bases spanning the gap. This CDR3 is CASSFSAGLQETQYF. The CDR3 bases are TGCGCCAGCAGCTTTTCGGCAGGCCTCCAAGAGACCCAGTACTTC.

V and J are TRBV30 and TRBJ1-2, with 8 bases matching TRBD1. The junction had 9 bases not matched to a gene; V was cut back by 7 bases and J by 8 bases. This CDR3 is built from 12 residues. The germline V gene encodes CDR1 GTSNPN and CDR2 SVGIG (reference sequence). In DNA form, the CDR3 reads TGTGCCTCACACCAGGGGGCGCGCGGCTACACCTTC. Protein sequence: CASHQGARGYTF.

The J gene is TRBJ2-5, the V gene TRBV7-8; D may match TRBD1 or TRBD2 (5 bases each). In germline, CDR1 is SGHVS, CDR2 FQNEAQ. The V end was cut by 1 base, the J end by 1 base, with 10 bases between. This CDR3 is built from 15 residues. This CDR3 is CASSLVPGRQETQYF. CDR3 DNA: TGTGCCAGCAGCTTAGTACCGGGGCGCCAAGAGACCCAGTACTTC.

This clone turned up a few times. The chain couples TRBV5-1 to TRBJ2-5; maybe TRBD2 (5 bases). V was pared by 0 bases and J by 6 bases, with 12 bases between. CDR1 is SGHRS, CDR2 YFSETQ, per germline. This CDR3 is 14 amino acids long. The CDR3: CASSLARDGKTQYF. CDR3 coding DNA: TGCGCCAGCAGCTTGGCCCGGGATGGGAAGACCCAGTACTTC. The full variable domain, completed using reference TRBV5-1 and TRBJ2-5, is KAGVTQTPRYLIKTRGQQVTLSCSPISGHRSVSWYQQTPGQGLQFLFEYFSETQRNKGNFPGRFSGRQFSNSRSEMNVSTLELGDSALYLCASSLARDGKTQYFGPGTRLLVL.

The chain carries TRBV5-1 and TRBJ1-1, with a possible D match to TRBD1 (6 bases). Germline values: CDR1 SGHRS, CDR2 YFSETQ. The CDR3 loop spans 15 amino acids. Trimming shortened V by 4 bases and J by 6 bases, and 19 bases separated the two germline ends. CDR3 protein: CASSRQDTFLSEAFF. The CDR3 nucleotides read TGCGCCAGCAGCCGACAGGACACCTTTTTGTCTGAAGCTTTCTTT.

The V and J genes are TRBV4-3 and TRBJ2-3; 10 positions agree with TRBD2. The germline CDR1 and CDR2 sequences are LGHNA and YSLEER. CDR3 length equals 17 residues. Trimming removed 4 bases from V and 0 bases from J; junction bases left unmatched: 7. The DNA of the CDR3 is TGCGCCAGCAGCCGACAAGGGACTAGCGAGAGCACAGATACGCAGTATTTT. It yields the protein CASSRQGTSESTDTQYF.

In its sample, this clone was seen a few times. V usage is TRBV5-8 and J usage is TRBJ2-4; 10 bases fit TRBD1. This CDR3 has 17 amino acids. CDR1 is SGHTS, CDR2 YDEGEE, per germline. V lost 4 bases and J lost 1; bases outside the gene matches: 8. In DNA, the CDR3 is TGTGCCAGCAGCACACGACAGGGGGCTAGGGCCAAAAACATTCAGTACTTC. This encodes CASSTRQGARAKNIQYF.

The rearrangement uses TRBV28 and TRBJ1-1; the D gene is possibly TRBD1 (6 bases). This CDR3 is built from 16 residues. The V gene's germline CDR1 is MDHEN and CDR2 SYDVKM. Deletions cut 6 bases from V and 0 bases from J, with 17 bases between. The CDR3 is CASSEGGALMNTEAFF. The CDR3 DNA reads TGTGCCAGCAGCGAGGGGGGGGCCCTAATGAACACTGAAGCTTTCTTT.

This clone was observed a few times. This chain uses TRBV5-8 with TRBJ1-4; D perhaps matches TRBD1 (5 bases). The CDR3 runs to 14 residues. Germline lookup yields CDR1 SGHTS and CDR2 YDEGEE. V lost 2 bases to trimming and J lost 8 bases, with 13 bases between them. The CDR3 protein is CASSFGRGKEKLFF. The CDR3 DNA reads TGTGCCAGCAGCTTTGGACGGGGGAAGGAAAAACTGTTTTTT.

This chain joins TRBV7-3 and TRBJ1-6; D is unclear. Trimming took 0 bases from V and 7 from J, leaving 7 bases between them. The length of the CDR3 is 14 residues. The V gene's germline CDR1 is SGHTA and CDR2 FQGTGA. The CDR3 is CASSLTTENSPLHF. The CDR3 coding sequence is TGTGCCAGCAGCTTAACTACAGAGAATTCACCCCTCCACTTT.

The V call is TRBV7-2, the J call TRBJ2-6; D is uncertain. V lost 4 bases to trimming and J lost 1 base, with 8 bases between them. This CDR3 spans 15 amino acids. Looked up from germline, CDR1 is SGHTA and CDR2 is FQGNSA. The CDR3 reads CASSSQASGANVLTF. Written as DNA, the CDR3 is TGTGCCAGCAGCTCTCAAGCGTCTGGGGCCAACGTCCTGACTTTC.

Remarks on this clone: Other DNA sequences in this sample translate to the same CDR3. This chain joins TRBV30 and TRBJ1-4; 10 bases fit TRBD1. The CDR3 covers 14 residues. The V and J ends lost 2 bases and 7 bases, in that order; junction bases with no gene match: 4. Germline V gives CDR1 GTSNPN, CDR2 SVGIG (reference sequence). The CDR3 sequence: CAWSPGTGAEKLFF. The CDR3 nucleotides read TGTGCCTGGAGTCCCGGGACAGGGGCTGAAAAACTGTTTTTT.

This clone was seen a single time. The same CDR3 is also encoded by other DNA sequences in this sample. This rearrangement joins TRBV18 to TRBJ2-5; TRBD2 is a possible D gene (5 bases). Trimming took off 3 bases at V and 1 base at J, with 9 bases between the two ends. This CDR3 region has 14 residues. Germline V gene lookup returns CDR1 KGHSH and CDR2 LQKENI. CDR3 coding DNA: TGTGCCAGCTCACCCTCCGGGATCCAAGAGACCCAGTACTTC. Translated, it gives CASSPSGIQETQYF.

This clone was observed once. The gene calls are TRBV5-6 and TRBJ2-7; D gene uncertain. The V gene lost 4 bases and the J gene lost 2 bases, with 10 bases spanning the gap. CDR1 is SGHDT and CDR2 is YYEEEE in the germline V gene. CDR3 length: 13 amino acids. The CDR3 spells CASSREVPYEQYF. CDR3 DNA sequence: TGTGCCAGCAGCCGAGAGGTACCCTACGAGCAGTACTTC.

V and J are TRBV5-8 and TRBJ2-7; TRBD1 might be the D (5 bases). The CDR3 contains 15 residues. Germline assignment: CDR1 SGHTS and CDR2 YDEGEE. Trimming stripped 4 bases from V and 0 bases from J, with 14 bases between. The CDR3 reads CASSPGAGSSYEQYF. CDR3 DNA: TGTGCCAGCAGCCCTGGGGCAGGGTCCTCCTACGAGCAGTACTTC.

DNA of the CDR3: TGTGCCAGCAGCTATCCGGGACCCTCGAGGGAGACCCAGTACTTC. Amino acids: CASSYPGPSRETQYF. The rearrangement uses TRBV11-2 and TRBJ2-5; D is tentatively TRBD1 or TRBD2 (5 bases each). V lost 4 bases and J lost 5, with 17 bases in between. This CDR3 contains 15 residues. Germline lookup yields CDR1 SGHAT and CDR2 FQNNGV.

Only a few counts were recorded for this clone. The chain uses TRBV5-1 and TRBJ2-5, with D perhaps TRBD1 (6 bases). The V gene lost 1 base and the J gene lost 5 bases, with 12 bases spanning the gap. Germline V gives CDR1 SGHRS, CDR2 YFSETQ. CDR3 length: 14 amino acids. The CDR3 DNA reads TGCGCCAGCAGCTTGTCCTCAGGGGTGGAGACCCAGTACTTC. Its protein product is CASSLSSGVETQYF.

The CDR3 coding sequence is TGTGCCAGCTCCCAAGGGAGGGAGAGAAATTCACCCCTCCACTTT. It encodes CASSQGRERNSPLHF. The chain uses TRBV19 and TRBJ1-6; D remains ambiguous. The ends were cut back, 9 bases at V and 7 bases at J, with 19 bases in the middle. Germline values: CDR1 LNHDA, CDR2 SQIVND (reference sequence). This CDR3 has 15 amino acids.

This chain's CDR3 is CASSRGVYNSPLHF. CDR3 sequence (DNA): TGTGCCAGCAGCAGGGGCGTCTATAATTCACCCCTCCACTTT. This chain connects TRBV6-5 to TRBJ1-6; a weak D match, TRBD1 (6 bases). The length of the CDR3 is 14 residues. Germline V gives CDR1 MNHEY, CDR2 SVGAGI. The germline V and J ends were trimmed by 6 bases and 3 bases, with 9 bases remaining between them.

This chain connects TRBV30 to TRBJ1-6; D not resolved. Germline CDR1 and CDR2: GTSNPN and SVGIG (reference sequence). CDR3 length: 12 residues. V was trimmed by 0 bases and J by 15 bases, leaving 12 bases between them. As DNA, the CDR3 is TGTGCCTGGAGTGTACCACCGATGCACCTCCACTTT. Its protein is CAWSVPPMHLHF.

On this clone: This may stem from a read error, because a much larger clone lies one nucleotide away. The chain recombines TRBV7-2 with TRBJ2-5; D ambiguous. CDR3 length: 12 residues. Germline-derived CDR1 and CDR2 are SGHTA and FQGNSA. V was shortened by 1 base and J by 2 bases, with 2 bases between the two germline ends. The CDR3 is CASSLGQETQYF. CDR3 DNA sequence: TGTGCCAGCAGCTTAGGGCAAGAGACCCAGTACTTC.

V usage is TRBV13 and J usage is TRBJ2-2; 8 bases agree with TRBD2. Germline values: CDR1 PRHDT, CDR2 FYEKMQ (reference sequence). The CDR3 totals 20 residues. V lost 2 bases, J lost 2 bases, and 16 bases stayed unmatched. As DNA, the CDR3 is TGTGCCAGCAGCTTAACTGCCCGGGTTAGCGGGAAAGAAAACACCGGGGAGCTGTTTTTT. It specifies CASSLTARVSGKENTGELFF.

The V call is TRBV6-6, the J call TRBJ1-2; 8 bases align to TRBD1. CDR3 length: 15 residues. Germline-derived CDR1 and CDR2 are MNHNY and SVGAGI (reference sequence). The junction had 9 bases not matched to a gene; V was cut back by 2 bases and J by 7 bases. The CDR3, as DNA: TGTGCCAGCAGTTACAAGGCACAGGGGGTACGTGGCTACACCTTC. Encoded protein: CASSYKAQGVRGYTF.

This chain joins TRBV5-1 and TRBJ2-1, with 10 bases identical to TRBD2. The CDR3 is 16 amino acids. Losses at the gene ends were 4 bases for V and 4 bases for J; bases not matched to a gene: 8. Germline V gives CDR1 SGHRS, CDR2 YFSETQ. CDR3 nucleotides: TGCGCCAGCAGCCAAGGGGGACTAGCGTATTACAATGAGCAGTTCTTC. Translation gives CASSQGGLAYYNEQFF.

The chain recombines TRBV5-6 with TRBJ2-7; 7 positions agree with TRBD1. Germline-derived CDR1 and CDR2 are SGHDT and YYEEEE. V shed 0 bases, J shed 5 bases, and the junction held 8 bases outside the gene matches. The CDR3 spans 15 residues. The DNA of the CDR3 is TGTGCCAGCAGCTTGGGGGGGAACAGGGGCGACGAGCAGTACTTC. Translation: CASSLGGNRGDEQYF.

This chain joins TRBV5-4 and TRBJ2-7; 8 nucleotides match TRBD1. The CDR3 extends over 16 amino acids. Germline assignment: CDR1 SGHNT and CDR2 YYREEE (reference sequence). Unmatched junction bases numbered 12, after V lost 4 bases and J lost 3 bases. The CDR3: CASSPRTGISLYEQYF. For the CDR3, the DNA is TGTGCCAGCAGCCCGAGGACAGGGATTTCACTCTACGAGCAGTACTTC.

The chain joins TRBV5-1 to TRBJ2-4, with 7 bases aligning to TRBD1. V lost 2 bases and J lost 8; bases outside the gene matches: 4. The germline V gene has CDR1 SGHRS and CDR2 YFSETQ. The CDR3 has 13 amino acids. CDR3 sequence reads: CASSLNRGDIQYF. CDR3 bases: TGCGCCAGCAGCTTAAACAGGGGTGACATTCAGTACTTC.

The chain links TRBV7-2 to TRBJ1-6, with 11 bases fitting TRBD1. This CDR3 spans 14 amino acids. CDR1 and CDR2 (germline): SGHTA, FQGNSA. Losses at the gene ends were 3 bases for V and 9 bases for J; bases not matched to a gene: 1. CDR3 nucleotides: TGTGCCAGCAGCTTGGACAGGGGGCGTTCACCCCTCCACTTT. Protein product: CASSLDRGRSPLHF.